This is a list of T cell receptor beta chains from one sample in a study of blood T cells in healthy people across ages. TCRdb recomputed calls from the 5' RACE reads with MiXCR, one row per CDR3 protein. Of fewer than 2 million distinct CDR3 sequences in the sample, more than 35% are singletons; the top ten hold approximately 22%. Sequencing used blood. These receptors were obtained from a human donor in good health. Each CDR3 is given with its conserved first and last residue. The order of the fields is D gene, clone size, J gene, V gene, CDR3 DNA, CDR3 protein. A D gene is named only where the DNA matches it firmly. Size tells how often a clone was seen (once, few, many) or the class of an expanded clone, and some rows leave it out.

D gene: TRBD1; clone size: NA; J gene: TRBJ1-2; V gene: TRBV5-1; CDR3 DNA: TGCGCCAGCAGCGCTTCGACAGGGTGGAGAGGCTACACCTTC; CDR3 protein: CASSASTGWRGYTF
D gene: NA; clone size: NA; J gene: TRBJ2-1; V gene: TRBV3-1; CDR3 DNA: TGTGTCAGCAGCCAAAAGTCAGGTAGTGGTTCACCTTACAATGAGCAGTTCTTC; CDR3 protein: CVSSQKSGSGSPYNEQFF
D gene: NA; clone size: NA; J gene: TRBJ2-7; V gene: TRBV5-1; CDR3 DNA: TGCGCCAGCAGCTTGGGACTAACTATTAGCTCCTACGAGCAGTACTTC; CDR3 protein: CASSLGLTISSYEQYF
D gene: TRBD2; clone size: few; J gene: TRBJ2-1; V gene: TRBV7-2; CDR3 DNA: TGTGCCAGCAGCTTAGTCCGACTGGTAGCGGGGGGGGATGAGCAGTTCTTC; CDR3 protein: CASSLVRLVAGGDEQFF
D gene: TRBD2; clone size: NA; J gene: TRBJ2-1; V gene: TRBV6-2/TRBV6-3; CDR3 DNA: TGTGCCAGCAGTTACCACCTAGGACTAGCGGGGGGTTTGACCTACAATGAGCAGTTCTTC; CDR3 protein: CASSYHLGLAGGLTYNEQFF
D gene: NA; clone size: NA; J gene: TRBJ2-5; V gene: TRBV5-1; CDR3 DNA: TGCGCCAGCAGGTCAGAGGGGGGGGTGCGAGAGACCCAGTACTTC; CDR3 protein: CASRSEGGVRETQYF
D gene: NA; clone size: NA; J gene: TRBJ2-3; V gene: TRBV25-1; CDR3 DNA: TGTGCCAGCAGTGAATACCGGGACGGGGGCACAGATACGCAGTATTTT; CDR3 protein: CASSEYRDGGTDTQYF
D gene: TRBD1; clone size: few; J gene: TRBJ1-2; V gene: TRBV12-3/TRBV12-4; CDR3 DNA: TGTGCCAGCAGTTTATGGGCAGGGGGCGATCTTGGTGGCTACACCTTC; CDR3 protein: CASSLWAGGDLGGYTF
D gene: TRBD1; clone size: NA; J gene: TRBJ2-7; V gene: TRBV27; CDR3 DNA: TGTGCCAGCAGTGTAGACAGGGATCGTGACGAGCAGTACTTC; CDR3 protein: CASSVDRDRDEQYF
D gene: TRBD2; clone size: NA; J gene: TRBJ2-1; V gene: TRBV11-2; CDR3 DNA: TGTGCCAGCAGCTTGGGGACTAGCGGCCACAATGAGCAGTTCTTC; CDR3 protein: CASSLGTSGHNEQFF
D gene: NA; clone size: NA; J gene: TRBJ2-1; V gene: TRBV13; CDR3 DNA: TGTGCCAGCACACAGCGGAATACGACCCACAATGAGCAGTTCTTC; CDR3 protein: CASTQRNTTHNEQFF
D gene: NA; clone size: few; J gene: TRBJ2-7; V gene: TRBV6-1; CDR3 DNA: TGTGCCAGCAGTGAAAGTGGGCAGGGGGGGTACGAGCAGTACTTC; CDR3 protein: CASSESGQGGYEQYF
D gene: TRBD1; clone size: few; J gene: TRBJ2-4; V gene: TRBV28; CDR3 DNA: TGTGCCAGCTGGACAGGGGCCAACAAAAACATTCAGTACTTC; CDR3 protein: CASWTGANKNIQYF
D gene: NA; clone size: few; J gene: TRBJ1-1; V gene: TRBV4-2; CDR3 DNA: TGTGCCAGCAGCCAAGGGGCTGTCGGGGGCACTGAAGCTTTCTTT; CDR3 protein: CASSQGAVGGTEAFF
D gene: NA; clone size: few; J gene: TRBJ2-3; V gene: TRBV6-2/TRBV6-3; CDR3 DNA: TGTGCCAGCAGTTACTCGAGGGAAGGAGGGAGCACAGATACGCAGTATTTT; CDR3 protein: CASSYSREGGSTDTQYF
D gene: TRBD1; clone size: few; J gene: TRBJ2-7; V gene: TRBV5-1; CDR3 DNA: TGCGCCAGCAGCTTGGATGGACAGGGGGCTTACGAGCAGTACTTC; CDR3 protein: CASSLDGQGAYEQYF